This T cell receptor beta chain is from a study of T cells in Graves' hyperthyroidism and ophthalmopathy. A note on this clonotype: Its antigen is as yet unknown.

Points from the study as a whole: Among clonotypes expanded in thyroid above 0.001, most were also found in blood.

Hyperthyroidism in the patients, aged 18 to 65, was newly diagnosed and under 2 months in duration. The study excluded patients with uncontrolled infection, other autoimmune disease, pregnancy or lactation. V lost 4 bases to trimming and J lost 0 bases; unmatched junction nucleotides: 6. Germline V lookup: CDR1 SGHRS, CDR2 YFSETQ. The CDR3 consists of 15 residues. Amplification of TCR beta CDR3 regions was performed using RNA transcripts as template. TCR CDR3 regions were first amplified by RT-PCR with HTBI primers. TCRdb called the multiplex PCR reads again in MiXCR, with one record for every CDR3 protein. The sample contains roughly 710,000 distinct CDR3 sequences, over 35% of which appear only once.

Sequencing used blood. The source is a woman aged 35 to 49 with Graves' hyperthyroidism. This chain uses TRBV5-1 with TRBJ1-1, with 7 bases that match TRBD1. This CDR3 is CASSQSGQVNTEAFF. Here the CDR3 DNA reads TGCGCCAGCAGCCAATCAGGACAGGTGAACACTGAAGCTTTCTTT.